This TCR beta chain is from a study of molecular identifiers for immune sequencing clone quantification. Ten or more counts support this clonotype. Its specificity is not known. Whole-study findings and limits: Clones exceeding 20 RNA copies carried over 98% of effector molecules but under 1% of naive-cell molecules.

Bulk TCR libraries were made with methods that had been previously described and with listed TCR primers. TCRdb passed the PCR reads through MiXCR, listing each CDR3 protein once. The profile shows 63,000 or so distinct CDR3 sequences, around 17% of them singletons. Naive CD8 T cells were sorted, and the gate applied was CD8+CD4-CCR7+CD45RA+. The sequence was obtained from a human donor in good health. Some libraries in this study had Jurkat cell RNA spiked in. The sample comprised naive CD8+ T cells from blood, with Jurkat cell RNA spiked in. The subset here: FACS-sorted CD8+CD4-CCR7+CD45RA+ naive T cells.

CDR3 in amino acids: CASTQSAVGTEAFF. CDR3 bases: TGTGCCAGCACCCAGAGTGCGGTTGGCACTGAAGCTTTCTTT. The chain joins TRBV6-6 to TRBJ1-1; the D is unclear. V gave up 7 bases and J gave up 4 bases, with 16 bases separating them. The CDR3 spans 14 residues. From germline, CDR1 is MNHNY and CDR2 SVGAGI (reference sequence).